The T cell receptor (beta chain) described here comes from a study of blood T cell repertoires in COVID-19. Study summary: There were acute and convalescent COVID-19 samples, and they came from the United States, Italy and Spain. Sources were T cells, B-cell-depleted T cells, or PBMCs; the material itself was cDNA or gDNA.

Authors' analysis steps: It was from reference gene primer amplification that nucleated cell counts were estimated. Using immunoSEQ multiplex PCR, the repertoire was profiled, and TCRdb retains in-frame clones only, with some absent. That table supplies the V and J calls and clone size; D and trimming were determined from the DNA. The table has approximately 290,000 clones, approximately 90% seen once. The CDR3 runs to 15 residues. With V trimmed by 2 bases and J by 8 bases, 7 bases remained unmatched. Germline CDR1 reads MDHEN; CDR2 reads SYDVKM. Seattle cases were enrolled at active infection and followed longitudinally.

This sequence was found in a woman younger than 45 with COVID-19, enrolled during active disease. Sequencing was carried out using peripheral blood. The chain combines TRBV28 with TRBJ2-1; the match to TRBD2 covers 9 bases. The CDR3: CASSLLSSGNYEQFF. CDR3 coding DNA: TGTGCCAGCAGTTTACTGTCTAGCGGGAACTATGAGCAGTTCTTC.